The 16 T cell receptor beta chains reported below all come from one sample, sequenced in a study of cytomegalovirus exposure and HLA in healthy donors. The primer mix had 60 Vbeta and 13 Jbeta primers. The protocol was immunoSEQ multiplex PCR, while the TCRdb copy is restricted to in-frame clones and leaves out a portion. The sample table includes approximately 70,000 clones. The material sequenced was PBMCs. Source of these receptors: a woman in her thirties or forties in good health and CMV-seropositive.

This rearrangement joins TRBV7-3 to TRBJ2-7; D is ambiguous. There are 13 residues in the CDR3. CDR1 and CDR2 from the germline V gene are SGHTA and FQGTGA. V lost 5 bases, J lost 1 base, and 9 bases lay in between. The CDR3 here is CASSLGPSYEQYF. The CDR3 bases are TGTGCCAGCAGCCTTGGGCCATCCTACGAGCAGTACTTC.

The chain combines TRBV27 with TRBJ1-4; TRBD1 matches 7 bases. Germline lookup yields CDR1 MNHEY and CDR2 SMNVEV (reference sequence). This CDR3 is 15 amino acids long. Germline trimming cut 7 bases from V and 5 bases from J; bases unmatched to any gene: 10. The DNA for the CDR3 is TGTGCCAGCACCGACTCGACAGGGCCGAATGAAAAACTGTTTTTT. Residues: CASTDSTGPNEKLFF.

The J gene is TRBJ2-6, the V gene TRBV11-2, with 7 nucleotides matching TRBD2. The CDR3 is made up of 17 amino acids. J gave up 4 bases and V 1 base, and 7 bases lay outside the gene matches. Germline V gene sequence: CDR1 SGHAT, CDR2 FQNNGV. CDR3 coding DNA: TGTGCCAGCAGCTTAGCCATAGCGGGCACGGGGGCCAACGTCCTGACTTTC. It specifies CASSLAIAGTGANVLTF.

This chain connects TRBV28 to TRBJ1-1; 7 positions match TRBD1. Trimming cost V 8 bases and J 0 bases; bases outside gene matches: 12. Germline-derived CDR1 and CDR2 are MDHEN and SYDVKM. The length of the CDR3 is 16 residues. The CDR3 DNA reads as TGTGCCAGCGGCGGGACAGCTATTCAGATGAACACTGAAGCTTTCTTT. Translating it yields CASGGTAIQMNTEAFF.

CDR3 residues: CASSPQDRRDGYTF. CDR3 nucleotides: TGTGCCAGCTCACCGCAGGACAGACGGGATGGCTACACCTTC. This chain joins TRBV18 and TRBJ1-2; tentatively, D is TRBD1 (6 bases). The germline V gene encodes CDR1 KGHSH and CDR2 LQKENI. V was trimmed by 3 bases and J by 6 bases, leaving 14 bases between them. There are 14 residues in the CDR3.

The chain carries TRBV7-9 and TRBJ2-5, with D tentatively TRBD1 (6 bases). This CDR3 region has 16 residues. The ends were cut back, 3 bases at V and 3 bases at J, with 17 bases in the middle. The germline CDR1 and CDR2 sequences are SEHNR and FQNEAQ (reference sequence). DNA for the CDR3: TGTGCCAGCAGCTTCCCGGGACATTCGAGTAAAGAGACCCAGTACTTC. This sequence encodes CASSFPGHSSKETQYF.

V gene TRBV5-1 combines with J gene TRBJ2-1; D is perhaps TRBD1 (6 bases). The V end lost 5 bases, the J end lost 4 bases, and 13 bases lay between the germline ends. The germline V gene encodes CDR1 SGHRS and CDR2 YFSETQ. This CDR3 region has 14 residues. This CDR3 reads CASRGDISYNEQFF. CDR3 bases: TGCGCCAGCAGGGGGGACATATCTTACAATGAGCAGTTCTTC. Variable domain in full (rest from reference TRBV5-1 and TRBJ2-1): KAGVTQTPRYLIKTRGQQVTLSCSPISGHRSVSWYQQTPGQGLQFLFEYFSETQRNKGNFPGRFSGRQFSNSRSEMNVSTLELGDSALYLCASRGDISYNEQFFGPGTRLTVL.

The chain combines TRBV5-1 with TRBJ2-5, with TRBD1 identical over 9 bases. The better agreement between TRBJ2-7 and the DNA end casts doubt on the J call. The CDR3 is 14 residues long. Germline loops: CDR1 SGHRS, CDR2 YFSETQ. CDR3 sequence (DNA): TGCGCCAGCAGCTTGGGACAGGGGGGTTACGAGCAGTACTTC. Translating gives CASSLGQGGYEQYF.

CDR3 DNA sequence: TGTGCCAGCAGCCAAGGGGTATGGGACAGGCGGGTCCCGGGCTCCTACAATGAGCAGTTCTTC. Protein: CASSQGVWDRRVPGSYNEQFF. The chain joins TRBV4-2 to TRBJ2-1; 8 nucleotides align to TRBD1. Germline V lookup: CDR1 LGHNA, CDR2 YNFKEQ. V trimming: 1 base; J trimming: 0 bases; junction bases outside the gene matches: 17. The CDR3 covers 21 residues.

The rearrangement joins TRBV7-2 to TRBJ1-6; TRBD1 matches at 8 bases. The CDR3 consists of 14 residues. CDR1 is SGHTA, CDR2 FQGNSA, per germline. J lost 7 bases, V lost 4 bases, and 3 bases had no gene match. The CDR3 reads CASSSTGGNSPLHF. CDR3 nucleotide sequence: TGTGCCAGCAGCTCAACAGGGGGAAATTCACCCCTCCACTTT.

The CDR3 DNA is TGTGCCAGCCGGACGATGGGACAAGAAGCTTTCTTT. Protein sequence: CASRTMGQEAFF. This chain uses TRBV27 with TRBJ1-1, with a possible D match to TRBD1 (6 bases). The length of the CDR3 is 12 residues. Trimming cost V 8 bases and J 8 bases, with 15 bases left between them. Germline V lookup: CDR1 MNHEY, CDR2 SMNVEV (reference sequence).

The V call is TRBV5-5, the J call TRBJ1-4; maybe TRBD1 (5 bases). V was cut by 1 base and J by 6 bases, with 10 bases left in between. The CDR3 is 14 amino acids. Germline V gene lookup returns CDR1 SGHKS and CDR2 YYEKEE (reference sequence). CDR3 coding DNA: TGTGCCAGCAGCTTGACAGGTTCGGATGAAAAACTGTTTTTT. Its translation is CASSLTGSDEKLFF.

The chain joins TRBV7-9 to TRBJ2-2; D possibly corresponds to TRBD1 (5 bases). The CDR3 is made up of 18 amino acids. V lost 1 base to trimming and J lost 1 base, with 16 bases between them. The germline CDR1 and CDR2 sequences are SEHNR and FQNEAQ (reference sequence). The CDR3 region is CASSLGNWQGQNTGELFF. In nucleotides, the CDR3 is TGTGCCAGCAGCTTAGGAAATTGGCAGGGCCAGAACACCGGGGAGCTGTTTTTT.

V usage is TRBV6-4 and J usage is TRBJ2-1, with 9 bases fitting TRBD2. CDR3 length equals 15 residues. The germline V gene encodes CDR1 MRHNA and CDR2 SNTAGT. Unmatched junction bases numbered 7, after V lost 3 bases and J lost 7 bases. The DNA for the CDR3 is TGTGCCAGCAGTGAAGTAGCGGGGGATTTAAATGAGCAGTTCTTC. Its protein product is CASSEVAGDLNEQFF.

The chain combines TRBV11-3 with TRBJ2-2, with a tentative D call TRBD1 (6 bases). The CDR3 loop spans 16 amino acids. CDR1 and CDR2 from the germline V gene are SGHNT and YENEEA. The V gene lost 0 bases and the J gene lost 5 bases, with 13 bases spanning the gap. Here the CDR3 DNA reads TGTGCCAGCAGCTTAGACCCGTACAGGGAAACCGGGGAGCTGTTTTTT. This translates into CASSLDPYRETGELFF.

V is TRBV2 and J is TRBJ2-3, with 7 nucleotides matching TRBD1. CDR1 is SNHLY, CDR2 FYNNEI, per germline. The J segment lost 5 bases and the V segment lost 8 bases, leaving 10 bases of the junction unmatched. This CDR3 comprises 14 residues. The CDR3 DNA follows: TGTGCCAGCTCCAGGGGGAGACTTGAAGATACGCAGTATTTT. This gives the protein CASSRGRLEDTQYF.